This entry describes one T cell receptor (beta chain). This record belongs to a study of control samples from healthy donors and cancer patients. Assay used: immunoSEQ multiplex PCR; TCRdb lists only in-frame clones, some missing. This table holds about 42,000 clones, 70% to 90% found once. The germline V gene has CDR1 SGDLS and CDR2 YYNGEE. The germline V and J ends were trimmed by 0 bases and 0 bases, with 10 bases remaining between them. The CDR3 has 16 residues. The sequenced material came from blood. This chain links TRBV9 with TRBJ2-1; D call uncertain. The TCR sequence derives from a man aged 60 to 69 in good health. The CDR3 DNA is TGTGCCAGCAGCGTAGCTGCCAGCGCCTCCTACAATGAGCAGTTCTTC. Residues: CASSVAASASYNEQFF.